The clone carrying this T cell receptor (beta chain) is termed medium-sized (0.01 to 0.1%). The antigen is undetermined. TCRdb reprocessed the 5' RACE reads via MiXCR and lists one record per CDR3 protein. Of about 10,000 distinct CDR3 sequences listed, approximately 15% are singletons. Whole-study findings and limits: Tumor-infiltrating Treg TCR alpha and beta sequences overlapped most with tumor naive CD4+ T cells, then blood naive.

Cells sorted as Tregs were CD4+, CD25+ and CD127-/low. The receptor's source is a female donor with breast cancer. Sequencing was performed on Tregs sorted from blood.

The CDR3 reads CSAQGPQETQYF. The CDR3 DNA follows: TGCAGTGCCCAAGGGCCACAAGAGACCCAGTACTTC. The chain has TRBV20-1 and TRBJ2-5; D remains unclear. This CDR3 comprises 12 residues. The germline V and J ends were trimmed by 6 bases and 2 bases, with 10 bases remaining between them. Germline V gene sequence: CDR1 DFQATT, CDR2 SNEGSKA (reference sequence).